The subject of this entry is one TCR beta chain. Measured with immunoSEQ multiplex PCR; TCRdb has only the in-frame clones, and not every one. The sample holds 73,000 or so clones, 65% to 90% seen once. Losses at the gene ends were 5 bases for V and 6 bases for J; bases not matched to a gene: 7. Looked up from germline, CDR1 is SGHTA and CDR2 is FQGTGA. The CDR3 is 14 residues long. The record originates from a study of blood T cell repertoires in COVID-19. As for the study in general: Specimens from acute and convalescent COVID-19 originated in the United States, Italy and Spain. Nucleic acid was either cDNA or gDNA, and it came from T cells, B-cell-depleted T cells, or PBMCs.

The chain combines TRBV7-3 with TRBJ2-1; TRBD1 matches at 7 bases. The TCR was taken from a woman aged 60-70 years with acute or convalescent COVID-19. Sequencing used peripheral blood. CDR3 coding DNA: TGTGCCAGCAGCCCCTCACAGGGGTTCAATGAGCAGTTCTTC. Encoded protein: CASSPSQGFNEQFF.